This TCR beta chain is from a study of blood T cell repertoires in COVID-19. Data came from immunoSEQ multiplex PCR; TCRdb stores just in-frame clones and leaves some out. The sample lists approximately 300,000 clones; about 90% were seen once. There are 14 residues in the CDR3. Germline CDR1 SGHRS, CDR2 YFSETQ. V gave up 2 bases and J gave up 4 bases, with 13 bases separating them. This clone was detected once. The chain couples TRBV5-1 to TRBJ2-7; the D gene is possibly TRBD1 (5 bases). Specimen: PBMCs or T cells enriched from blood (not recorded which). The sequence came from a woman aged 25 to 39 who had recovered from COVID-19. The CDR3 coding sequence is TGCGCCAGCAGCTTCCAGAGACAGCCTTACGAGCAGTACTTC. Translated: CASSFQRQPYEQYF.